This T cell receptor (beta chain) was profiled in a study of OX40 agonist ivuxolimab in advanced cancers. Context from the whole study: Ivuxolimab was an agonistic, fully human IgG2 monoclonal antibody directed against OX40 (CD134), a costimulatory receptor. The dose-escalation cohort was over 70% male with a mean age of approximately 60 years, ranging from roughly 23 to 90. Partial responses occurred in three dose-escalation patients: two with cutaneous melanoma and one with hepatocellular carcinoma. The purpose of peripheral TCRbeta sequencing was to test whether ivuxolimab changed TCR sequence diversity and led to clonal T-cell expansion. Of the 50 to 55 patients in dose escalation, some 20 had hepatocellular carcinoma, roughly 15 had melanoma, 9 had renal cell carcinoma and 9 had head and neck cancer. Patients were allowed to have had prior anti-PD-1, anti-PD-L1 or anti-CTLA-4 therapy, and 40% of the dose-escalation patients had been treated with checkpoint inhibitors. Intravenous ivuxolimab was administered to patients every 2 weeks at six dose levels: 0.01, 0.1, 0.3, 1.5, 3 and 10 mg/kg. The paper covers the monotherapy dose-escalation part of the phase I ivuxolimab trial, which included N ≈ 57 patients.

The paper's findings and limits, for the study overall: Which antigens the clonally expanded peripheral T cells were specific for was not determined. After ivuxolimab, expanded clones were on average more numerous among CD8+ T cells than among CD4+ T cells. In partial responders in the 0.1-3.0 mg/kg groups, normalized peripheral clonal expansion was found to be among the lowest, especially among CD8+ T cells. At doses of 0.1 to 3.0 mg/kg, clonal expansion of both CD4+ and CD8+ blood T cells was observed from baseline to week 6. Low levels of normalized T-cell clonal expansion were also seen in some nonresponding patients.

Genomic DNA was extracted from sorted cells for sequencing of the TCRbeta CDR3 region. The immunoSEQ Assay was used for sequencing of TCRbeta CDR3 regions. TCRdb mirrors the immuneACCESS table, restricted to in-frame sequences. Some clones are absent from its copies; in checked studies, under half trace to an unresolved V gene, and the reason for the others is unknown. This sample comprises about 35,000 clones, under 85% of them detected only once. Of the sample, 15% to 20% falls within the top ten clones. As to this clone: Its antigen is unknown. No base-level quality is on record; no much larger clone is a single base apart.

The trial excluded patients who had a history of autoimmune disease or were on systemic immunosuppression. Peripheral blood for TCR sequencing was collected from all dose cohorts at baseline, on cycle 4 day 1, and on cycle 7 day 1. Samples were obtained from an open-label, multicenter, first-in-human phase I dose-escalation trial of ivuxolimab. Adults with locally advanced or metastatic melanoma, renal cell carcinoma, hepatocellular carcinoma or head and neck squamous cell carcinoma were enrolled in the trial. Before TCR sequencing, CD4+ T cells and CD8+ T cells were sorted from peripheral blood as separate populations. CDR3 length: 16 amino acids, cysteine to phenylalanine. The kept DNA is CDR3 alone, 48 bases in frame from the first base. CDR1 SNHLY and CDR2 FYNNEI were looked up in the germline V gene. V is cut back by 7 bases and J by 0 bases, with 9 bases in the junction unmatched.

The material was CD4+ or CD8+ T cells sorted from blood, obtained in a trial of the OX40 agonist ivuxolimab. This TCR was recovered from an adult with an advanced solid tumor such as melanoma, head and neck, liver or kidney cancer. Rearrangement joined TRBV2 to TRBJ2-7; 10 bases in between match TRBD2. The DNA reads as follows: TGTGCCAGCAAAAGGGATAGCGGGAGGTCCTCCTACGAGCAGTACTTC. Its translation reads: CASKRDSGRSSYEQYF.